The 20 T cell receptor beta chains below come from one sample, sequenced in a study of cytotoxic CD8 clonotypes in ibrutinib-treated CLL. TCRdb's copy holds only in-frame clones and misses some; the assay was immunoSEQ multiplex PCR. This table has tens of thousands of clones, roughly 86% appearing once. The input for sequencing was PBMCs, taken before ibrutinib treatment. These receptor sequences come from a human donor with chronic lymphocytic leukemia.

V usage is TRBV30 and J usage is TRBJ2-6; D is tentatively TRBD1 or TRBD2 (5 bases each). The CDR3 has 14 residues. In germline, CDR1 is GTSNPN, CDR2 SVGIG (reference sequence). Deletions cut 5 bases from V and 1 base from J, with 9 bases between. CDR3 protein: CAWSEGSGANVLTF. In DNA form, the CDR3 reads TGTGCCTGGTCTGAGGGGTCTGGGGCCAACGTCCTGACTTTC.

The rearrangement links TRBV28 to TRBJ1-5, with 10 bases that match TRBD1. The J segment lost 3 bases and the V segment lost 6 bases, leaving 5 bases of the junction unmatched. This CDR3 spans 15 amino acids. CDR1 is MDHEN, CDR2 SYDVKM, per germline. The CDR3 nucleotides are TGTGCCAGCAGCCCGGGACAGGGGCTCAATCAGCCCCAGCATTTT. Protein product: CASSPGQGLNQPQHF.

The chain recombines TRBV19 with TRBJ1-5; 11 bases map to TRBD1. Germline CDR1 reads LNHDA; CDR2 reads SQIVND (reference sequence). There are 15 residues in the CDR3. V gave up 6 bases and J gave up 4 bases; unmatched junction bases: 5. CDR3: CASSAGTGGNQPQHF. CDR3 nucleotides: TGTGCCAGTAGCGCCGGGACAGGGGGGAATCAGCCCCAGCATTTT.

The V call is TRBV29-1, the J call TRBJ1-5; 8 bases agree with TRBD1. Germline V gives CDR1 SQVTM, CDR2 ANQGSEA. The CDR3 has 13 residues. The ends lost 7 bases at V and 4 bases at J; junction bases unmatched: 6. The CDR3 nucleotides are TGCAGCGCTGGACAGGGTTTGAATCAGCCCCAGCATTTT. Protein product: CSAGQGLNQPQHF.

The chain joins TRBV6-6 to TRBJ1-2; tentative D call: TRBD1 (5 bases). The CDR3 has 15 amino acids. V was clipped by 2 bases and J by 4 bases, with 14 bases between them. From germline, CDR1 is MNHNY and CDR2 SVGAGI (reference sequence). The CDR3 spells CASSYRRAGPYGYTF. The CDR3 bases are TGTGCCAGCAGTTACCGGCGCGCGGGACCCTATGGCTACACCTTC.

This clone came up a few times. V usage is TRBV5-1 and J usage is TRBJ2-3; 11 nucleotides agree with TRBD2. Unmatched junction bases numbered 5, after V lost 4 bases and J lost 4 bases. The CDR3 loop spans 15 amino acids. In germline, CDR1 is SGHRS, CDR2 YFSETQ. The CDR3 coding sequence is TGCGCCAGCAGCGTTAGCGGGAGGGCCTCAGATACGCAGTATTTT. Protein: CASSVSGRASDTQYF.

This clone turned up a few times. The gene calls are TRBV19 and TRBJ1-4; maybe TRBD1 (5 bases). Germline CDR1 and CDR2: LNHDA and SQIVND (reference sequence). This CDR3 contains 16 residues. V shed 2 bases and J shed 0 bases, with 10 bases lying between them. CDR3 DNA sequence: TGTGCCAGTAGTATAAAGCAGGGAGCAACTAATGAAAAACTGTTTTTT. Its protein product is CASSIKQGATNEKLFF.

V is TRBV25-1 and J is TRBJ1-4, with no clear D. The CDR3 is 15 amino acids. Germline V gene sequence: CDR1 MGHDK, CDR2 SYGVNS. With 2 bases removed from V and 11 bases from J, the gap between germline ends came to 18 bases. Here the CDR3 reads CASSEHEGRKGKLFF. DNA for the CDR3: TGTGCCAGCAGTGAACACGAAGGGCGTAAGGGCAAACTGTTTTTT.

This clone was observed a few times. V and J are TRBV28 and TRBJ2-1; D uncertain. Germline V CDR1 and CDR2: MDHEN, SYDVKM. V lost 4 bases to trimming and J lost 2 bases, with 6 bases between them. The CDR3 runs to 13 residues. CDR3 protein: CASSYGAYNEQFF. The CDR3, as DNA: TGTGCCAGCAGTTACGGAGCCTACAATGAGCAGTTCTTC. The whole variable domain, filled in from reference TRBV28 and TRBJ2-1, reads DVKVTQSSRYLVKRTGEKVFLECVQDMDHENMFWYRQDPGLGLRLIYFSYDVKMKEKGDIPEGYSVSREKKERFSLILESASTNQTSMYLCASSYGAYNEQFFGPGTRLTVL.

This clone was recorded once. V and J are TRBV7-8 and TRBJ1-1, with D possibly TRBD1 on 5 matching bases. Germline V gene data show CDR1 as SGHVS and CDR2 as FQNEAQ. Between the trimmed V and J ends, which lost 2 bases and 6 bases, there was a span of 10 bases. The CDR3 loop spans 13 amino acids. CDR3 DNA sequence: TGTGCCAGCAGCTTAATGGGGGTCGCTGAAGCTTTCTTT. Its protein is CASSLMGVAEAFF.

V is TRBV9 and J is TRBJ2-2; D ambiguous. Looked up from germline, CDR1 is SGDLS and CDR2 is YYNGEE. Trimming shortened V by 5 bases and J by 5 bases, and 10 bases separated the two germline ends. The CDR3 loop spans 13 amino acids. The CDR3 protein is CASSATFTGELFF. The CDR3 DNA is TGTGCCAGCAGTGCCACTTTTACCGGGGAGCTGTTTTTT.

The V call is TRBV7-9, the J call TRBJ2-7; 11 nucleotides line up with TRBD1. After removal of 3 bases from V and 2 bases from J, the junction contained 3 bases not matched to a gene. The germline CDR1 and CDR2 sequences are SEHNR and FQNEAQ (reference sequence). The CDR3 has 15 residues. The CDR3 here is CASSLTGQGAYEQYF. The CDR3 DNA follows: TGTGCCAGCAGCTTGACGGGACAGGGGGCCTACGAGCAGTACTTC.

This clone was detected only once. V gene TRBV15 combines with J gene TRBJ2-5, with D hard to call. This CDR3 is built from 14 residues. Germline CDR1 LNHNV, CDR2 YYDKDF (reference sequence). Trimming removed 0 bases from V and 4 bases from J, with 9 bases in between. The CDR3 region is CATSRDFAPETQYF. The CDR3 coding sequence is TGTGCCACCAGCAGAGATTTTGCTCCAGAGACCCAGTACTTC.

The chain joins TRBV4-2 to TRBJ2-2; 8 bases align to TRBD2. Germline trimming cut 3 bases from V and 3 bases from J; bases unmatched to any gene: 6. This CDR3 has 16 amino acids. The germline gives CDR1 LGHNA, CDR2 YNFKEQ. Written as DNA, the CDR3 is TGTGCCAGCAGCCAGCAAGCGGGGGCGGACACCGGGGAGCTGTTTTTT. Its protein is CASSQQAGADTGELFF.

The V gene is TRBV6-1, the J gene TRBJ1-1; D is undetermined. The CDR3 is 12 amino acids. Deletions cut 2 bases from V and 7 bases from J, with 8 bases between. Germline CDR1 and CDR2: MNHNS and SASEGT. The DNA of the CDR3 is TGTGCCAGCAGTGAATACCAGAGTGAAGCTTTCTTT. Amino acids: CASSEYQSEAFF.

The gene calls are TRBV10-3 and TRBJ2-2; 9 positions match TRBD1. CDR1 and CDR2 from the germline V gene are ENHRY and SYGVKD. CDR3 size: 15 residues. The trim removed 6 bases at V and 1 base at J, leaving 3 bases unmatched. The CDR3 DNA reads TGTGCCATCAGGGGACAGGGTCGGAACACCGGGGAGCTGTTTTTT. This translates into CAIRGQGRNTGELFF.

V gene TRBV7-3 combines with J gene TRBJ2-3, with 12 bases aligning to TRBD2. CDR3 size: 16 residues. The V segment lost 4 bases and the J segment 0 bases; nucleotides outside the gene matches: 2. The germline CDR1 and CDR2 sequences are SGHTA and FQGTGA. As DNA, the CDR3 is TGTGCCAGCAGCTCAGGACTAGCGGGAAGCACAGATACGCAGTATTTT. It codes for CASSSGLAGSTDTQYF.

The chain has TRBV7-2 and TRBJ2-5; TRBD2 aligns across 13 bases. Germline V gene sequence: CDR1 SGHTA, CDR2 FQGNSA. The CDR3 runs to 14 residues. Losses at the gene ends were 6 bases for V and 5 bases for J; bases not matched to a gene: 3. This CDR3 reads CASRLAGGGETQYF. The CDR3 DNA sequence: TGTGCCAGCAGACTAGCGGGAGGGGGGGAGACCCAGTACTTC.

The chain recombines TRBV19 with TRBJ2-7, with TRBD2 identical over 9 bases. Germline V gives CDR1 LNHDA, CDR2 SQIVND (reference sequence). Germline trimming cut 5 bases from V and 5 bases from J; bases unmatched to any gene: 13. The CDR3 runs 16 residues. In nucleotides, the CDR3 is TGTGCCAGTAGTCCGATTAGCGGGAGCTCTCTCCACGAGCAGTACTTC. As protein: CASSPISGSSLHEQYF.

The V gene is TRBV9, the J gene TRBJ2-1, with 9 positions matching TRBD2. The germline gives CDR1 SGDLS, CDR2 YYNGEE. V trimming: 3 bases; J trimming: 9 bases; junction bases outside the gene matches: 10. This CDR3 has 15 residues. The CDR3 sequence is CASSALSGSSGEQFF. Here the CDR3 DNA reads TGTGCCAGCAGCGCCCTTAGCGGGAGTTCTGGTGAGCAGTTCTTC.